Listed below are T cell receptor beta chains from one sample, sequenced in a study of long-term antiretroviral therapy in people with HIV. Profiling relied on immunoSEQ multiplex PCR, and the TCRdb table lists in-frame clones only, not all of them. The sample lists 20,000 to 25,000 clones; roughly four fifths were seen once. The specimen was unsorted PBMCs, collected 0.7 years before starting antiretroviral therapy. Receptors originate from a young man with HIV. Each CDR3 is given with its conserved first and last residue. The D gene is left open where the match is weak. Rows give clone size only sometimes, using once, few, many, or a class for an expanded clone.

V gene	J gene	D gene	clone size	CDR3 protein	CDR3 DNA
TRBV2	TRBJ1-5	TRBD1	once	CASSETQGANRQPQHF	TGTGCCAGCAGTGAAACACAGGGGGCGAATCGTCAGCCCCAGCATTTT
TRBV11-2	TRBJ2-3	NA	NA	CASSEPPPSTDTQYF	TGTGCCAGCAGCGAGCCGCCTCCGAGCACAGATACGCAGTATTTT
TRBV27	TRBJ2-5	TRBD2	NA	CASSASPLAGRQETQYF	TGTGCCAGCAGTGCCTCGCCACTAGCGGGTCGCCAAGAGACCCAGTACTTC
TRBV5-1	TRBJ2-3	NA	NA	CASSLEGRLDTQYF	TGCGCCAGCAGCTTGGAAGGTAGACTCGATACGCAGTATTTT
TRBV28	TRBJ2-7	TRBD2	NA	CASHTPASGSYEQYF	TGTGCCAGCCACACGCCAGCTAGCGGTTCCTACGAGCAGTACTTC
TRBV5-6	TRBJ2-3	NA	NA	CASSGSADTQYF	TGTGCCAGCAGCGGTTCAGCAGATACGCAGTATTTT
TRBV2	TRBJ1-2	NA	NA	CASRGGPSEVGYTF	TGTGCCAGCAGGGGGGGCCCTTCGGAGGTTGGCTACACCTTC
TRBV2	TRBJ2-5	TRBD1	NA	CASLRQGTQETQYF	TGTGCCAGCCTTAGACAGGGTACCCAAGAGACCCAGTACTTC
TRBV5-4	TRBJ2-4	NA	NA	CASSPGGGGKNIQYF	TGTGCCAGCAGCCCGGGTGGAGGGGGCAAAAACATTCAGTACTTC
TRBV28	TRBJ1-2	TRBD1	NA	CASREQGAHGYTF	TGTGCCAGCAGGGAACAGGGGGCGCATGGCTACACCTTC
TRBV5-6	TRBJ2-4	TRBD2	NA	CASSLYGLAGADIQYF	TGTGCCAGCAGCTTGTACGGACTAGCGGGGGCAGACATTCAGTACTTC
TRBV11-2	TRBJ1-2	NA	NA	CASSTRTRYGYTF	TGTGCCAGCAGCACGAGGACCCGCTATGGCTACACCTTC
TRBV28	TRBJ2-7	NA	NA	CASSLYLARGYEQYF	TGTGCCAGCAGTTTATACCTCGCGAGAGGGTACGAGCAGTACTTC
TRBV27	TRBJ2-7	TRBD1	NA	CASSPGTGWVSYEQYF	TGTGCCAGCAGTCCTGGGACAGGGTGGGTCTCCTACGAGCAGTACTTC
TRBV19	TRBJ1-1	NA	NA	CASSIDSRGNTEAFF	TGTGCCAGTAGTATCGACTCCAGGGGGAACACTGAAGCTTTCTTT
TRBV18	TRBJ2-1	NA	NA	CASSPLKGPMVPANEQFF	TGTGCCAGCTCACCACTTAAGGGGCCTATGGTCCCAGCCAATGAGCAGTTCTTC
TRBV30	TRBJ2-7	NA	NA	CAWSDTRPSYEQYF	TGTGCCTGGAGTGATACTAGACCCTCCTACGAGCAGTACTTC
TRBV7-6	TRBJ2-7	NA	medium-sized	CASSPGPNYEQYF	TGTGCCAGCAGCCCTGGACCGAACTACGAGCAGTACTTC
TRBV27	TRBJ2-1	NA	once	CASSEGHEQFF	TGTGCCAGCAGTGAGGGCCATGAGCAGTTCTTC
TRBV9	TRBJ1-1	TRBD1	NA	CASTPGQINTEAFF	TGTGCCAGCACCCCGGGACAGATTAACACTGAAGCTTTCTTT
TRBV6-5	TRBJ2-7	TRBD1	NA	CASSYSRDRDSYEQYF	TGTGCCAGCAGTTACTCCCGGGACAGGGACTCCTACGAGCAGTACTTC
TRBV19	TRBJ1-6	NA	NA	CASSIDAFNSPLHF	TGTGCCAGTAGTATAGACGCGTTTAATTCACCCCTCCACTTT
TRBV6-5	TRBJ1-1	NA	NA	CASSYSGYTQAFF	TGTGCCAGCAGTTACTCCGGGTACACCCAAGCTTTCTTT
TRBV19	TRBJ2-7	TRBD2	medium-sized	CASSMASGGVEQYF	TGTGCCAGTAGTATGGCTAGCGGGGGAGTCGAGCAGTACTTC
TRBV6-4	TRBJ2-1	TRBD2	few	CASSDRAGTPYNEQFF	TGTGCCAGCAGTGACCGAGCGGGAACACCCTACAATGAGCAGTTCTTC
TRBV30	TRBJ1-1	NA	once	CAWSVAAEEAFF	TGTGCCTGGAGTGTAGCGGCGGAGGAAGCTTTCTTT
TRBV6-5	TRBJ1-5	NA	NA	CASRPGVIGNQPQHF	TGTGCCAGCCGTCCGGGGGTCATCGGCAATCAGCCCCAGCATTTT
TRBV28	TRBJ2-1	NA	once	CASSLFQYNEQFF	TGTGCCAGCAGTCTGTTTCAATACAATGAGCAGTTCTTC
TRBV19	TRBJ2-1	TRBD2	NA	CASSLGLAGVLNNEQFF	TGTGCCAGTAGTCTCGGACTAGCGGGAGTCCTAAACAATGAGCAGTTCTTC
TRBV28	TRBJ2-7	TRBD1	NA	CASSLPGDSSYEQYF	TGTGCCAGCAGTTTACCCGGGGACAGCTCCTACGAGCAGTACTTC
TRBV5-4	TRBJ1-2	NA	NA	CASSLDKRKGGYTF	TGTGCCAGCAGCTTGGATAAGCGGAAGGGGGGCTACACCTTC
TRBV9	TRBJ2-5	TRBD1	NA	CASSASGTGRETQYF	TGTGCCAGCAGCGCGTCCGGGACAGGGAGAGAGACCCAGTACTTC
TRBV6-1	TRBJ2-1	NA	NA	CASSEFPSLNEQFF	TGTGCCAGCAGTGAATTCCCTTCCCTAAATGAGCAGTTCTTC
TRBV5-6	TRBJ1-5	NA	NA	CASSFSQGLGQPQHF	TGTGCCAGCAGCTTTTCACAGGGCTTGGGACAGCCCCAGCATTTT
TRBV7-8	TRBJ2-7	NA	NA	CASSLGRMSSYEQYF	TGTGCCAGCAGCTTAGGCCGTATGAGCTCCTACGAGCAGTACTTC
TRBV9	TRBJ2-7	TRBD1	NA	CASSGTGYEQYF	TGTGCCAGCAGCGGGACAGGATACGAGCAGTACTTC
TRBV20-1	TRBJ1-4	NA	NA	CSASANEKLFF	TGCAGTGCTAGTGCTAATGAAAAACTGTTTTTT
TRBV10-3	TRBJ2-3	TRBD2	NA	CAISVDRAAGGDTQYF	TGTGCCATCAGTGTAGATAGAGCGGCCGGGGGGGATACGCAGTATTTT
TRBV5-1	TRBJ1-4	NA	NA	CASSFRSGADNEKLFF	TGCGCCAGCAGCTTTAGGTCGGGGGCAGATAATGAAAAACTGTTTTTT
TRBV7-8	TRBJ1-1	NA	NA	CASSLTSPAGTEAFF	TGTGCCAGCAGCTTGACATCCCCAGCGGGCACTGAAGCTTTCTTT
TRBV27	TRBJ1-2	TRBD1	NA	CASSLPDRAFGYTF	TGTGCCAGCAGTTTACCGGACAGGGCCTTTGGCTACACCTTC
TRBV7-2	TRBJ1-2	TRBD1	NA	CASSLAPSPGTGYGYTF	TGTGCCAGCAGCTTAGCACCCTCCCCCGGGACAGGGTATGGCTACACCTTC